These 23 T cell receptor beta chains share one sample of origin, sequenced in a study of T cells in Graves' hyperthyroidism and ophthalmopathy. The TCR beta CDR3 regions underwent amplification using RNA transcripts as the source. A first-round RT-PCR of the TCR CDR3 used the HTBI primer set. TCRdb independently ran MiXCR on the multiplex PCR reads; one entry per CDR3 protein. The sample consists of some 550,000 distinct CDR3 sequences, around 15% of them appearing once. The sample comprised blood. The receptors here all came from a woman in her 40s with Graves' ophthalmopathy.

A few counts support this clonotype. The genes are TRBV10-3 and TRBJ1-3, with D perhaps TRBD1 (6 bases). Germline CDR1 reads ENHRY; CDR2 reads SYGVKD. The CDR3 covers 15 residues. Trimming removed 0 bases at V and 2 bases at J, with 8 bases between. The CDR3 region has the DNA TGTGCCATCAGTGAGTCGGGGGGCACTGGAAACACCATATATTTT. Its protein product is CAISESGGTGNTIYF.

In this sample, this clonotype turned up many times. This chain connects TRBV27 to TRBJ1-6, with TRBD1 as a possible D gene (5 bases). Trimming shortened V by 3 bases and J by 7 bases, and 10 bases separated the two germline ends. Germline loops: CDR1 MNHEY, CDR2 SMNVEV (reference sequence). This CDR3 is built from 14 residues. The DNA of the CDR3 is TGTGCCAGCAGTTTTAGGGGCTTGAATTCACCCCTCCACTTT. Translation: CASSFRGLNSPLHF.

This rearrangement joins TRBV28 to TRBJ2-6, with 12 nucleotides matching TRBD2. With 8 bases clipped from V and 1 base from J, the junction kept 9 bases outside the gene matches. The CDR3 loop spans 18 amino acids. Looked up from germline, CDR1 is MDHEN and CDR2 is SYDVKM. The CDR3 loop is CASGFPGTSGSGANVLTF. The CDR3 DNA follows: TGTGCCAGCGGGTTTCCCGGGACTAGCGGGTCTGGGGCCAACGTCCTGACTTTC.

This clonotype has ten or more counts. Its ends do not fully match the called genes, so a read error is possible. This chain links TRBV5-1 with TRBJ1-6, with D unresolved. Germline CDR1 and CDR2: SGHRS and YFSETQ. This CDR3 has 13 residues. This chain's CDR3 is CASSLDSNSPLHF. The DNA of the CDR3 is TGTGCCAGCAGCTTAGATTCGAATTCACCCCTCCACTTT. The complete variable domain, with remaining parts taken from reference TRBV5-1 and TRBJ1-6, reads KAGVTQTPRYLIKTRGQQVTLSCSPISGHRSVSWYQQTPGQGLQFLFEYFSETQRNKGNFPGRFSGRQFSNSRSEMNVSTLELGDSALYLCASSLDSNSPLHFGNGTRLTVT.

This chain joins TRBV5-1 and TRBJ1-2; TRBD1 is a possible D gene (6 bases). V was trimmed by 4 bases and J by 7 bases, leaving 17 bases between them. This CDR3 contains 14 residues. Germline CDR1 is SGHRS and CDR2 is YFSETQ. The CDR3 DNA reads as TGCGCCAGCAGCCAGGACAGAATAAACCTTGGCTACACCTTC. It translates to CASSQDRINLGYTF.

This clonotype was seen ten or more times. This chain joins TRBV20-1 and TRBJ2-5; D call uncertain. There are 14 residues in the CDR3. Germline CDR1 DFQATT, CDR2 SNEGSKA (reference sequence). Trimming stripped 5 bases from V and 4 bases from J, with 17 bases between. This chain's CDR3 is CSAARSPGGETQYF. DNA for the CDR3: TGCAGTGCTGCCCGGTCACCCGGCGGAGAGACCCAGTACTTC.

This clonotype was seen many times. V is TRBV29-1 and J is TRBJ2-7, with 8 bases aligning to TRBD1. The V gene's germline CDR1 is SQVTM and CDR2 ANQGSEA. The CDR3 is made up of 13 amino acids. The J segment lost 1 base and the V segment lost 6 bases, leaving 5 bases of the junction unmatched. This chain's CDR3 is CSVSRQGSYEQYF. As DNA, the CDR3 is TGCAGCGTCTCAAGACAGGGGTCCTACGAGCAGTACTTC.

This clonotype appeared a few times. The CDR3 nucleotides are TGCAGTGCTAGAGAGCGGGGGTCCAACTATGGCTACACCTTC. Translated: CSARERGSNYGYTF. This chain connects TRBV20-1 to TRBJ1-2; D possibly corresponds to TRBD1 (5 bases). CDR1 and CDR2 (germline): DFQATT, SNEGSKA (reference sequence). The CDR3 contains 14 residues. The V gene lost 0 bases and the J gene lost 2 bases, with 10 bases spanning the gap.

The chain uses TRBV5-1 and TRBJ2-1, with D perhaps matching TRBD1 or TRBD2 (5 bases each). Germline V gene lookup returns CDR1 SGHRS and CDR2 YFSETQ. Trimming removed 1 base from V and 7 bases from J, with 12 bases in between. This CDR3 comprises 14 residues. The CDR3 DNA sequence: TGCGCCAGCAGCTTGTCGATGGGACCTAATGAGCAGTTCTTC. Translating gives CASSLSMGPNEQFF. The full variable domain, rest sourced from reference TRBV5-1 and TRBJ2-1, is KAGVTQTPRYLIKTRGQQVTLSCSPISGHRSVSWYQQTPGQGLQFLFEYFSETQRNKGNFPGRFSGRQFSNSRSEMNVSTLELGDSALYLCASSLSMGPNEQFFGPGTRLTVL.

This clonotype was detected many times. The chain combines TRBV27 with TRBJ1-4, with 7 bases matching TRBD1. CDR3 length: 15 amino acids. From germline, CDR1 is MNHEY and CDR2 SMNVEV (reference sequence). J was trimmed by 5 bases and V by 6 bases; bases with no gene match: 9. CDR3 region: CASRRAGTVNEKLFF. The DNA for the CDR3 is TGTGCCAGCAGGCGCGCCGGGACAGTGAATGAAAAACTGTTTTTT.

The rearrangement uses TRBV20-1 and TRBJ2-7; 8 positions match TRBD2. CDR1 is DFQATT and CDR2 is SNEGSKA in the germline V gene (reference sequence). V trimming: 3 bases; J trimming: 0 bases; junction bases outside the gene matches: 1. The CDR3 consists of 13 residues. The CDR3 DNA reads as TGCAGTGCTAGCGGGAGGGCCTCCTACGAGCAGTACTTC. It specifies CSASGRASYEQYF.

This clonotype occurred many times. J is TRBJ2-3 and V is TRBV2, with 9 bases that match TRBD1. The CDR3 contains 15 residues. Germline trimming cut 4 bases from V and 4 bases from J; bases unmatched to any gene: 6. Per germline, CDR1 SNHLY and CDR2 FYNNEI. CDR3 coding DNA: TGTGCCAGCAGTGTAGGCGACAGGGGGTCAGATACGCAGTATTTT. Protein product: CASSVGDRGSDTQYF.

At least ten counts were recorded for this clonotype. The chain joins TRBV7-2 to TRBJ2-7; no firm D call. V lost 3 bases and J lost 0, with 12 bases in between. Germline CDR1 SGHTA, CDR2 FQGNSA. This CDR3 spans 15 amino acids. The chain's CDR3 is CASSLGLLSSYEQYF. CDR3 nucleotide sequence: TGTGCCAGCAGCTTGGGCCTCTTAAGCTCCTACGAGCAGTACTTC.

This clonotype has a count of ten or more. This CDR3 is CSAFRAGSYEQYF. The CDR3 nucleotides are TGCAGTGCCTTTCGAGCGGGATCCTACGAGCAGTACTTC. The chain employs TRBV20-1 and TRBJ2-7; 7 bases agree with TRBD2. From germline, CDR1 is DFQATT and CDR2 SNEGSKA (reference sequence). J lost 1 base, V lost 6 bases, and 6 bases had no gene match. The CDR3 runs to 13 residues.

This clonotype was detected ten times or more. A much larger clone differs from this one at a single base, so this may be a read error. This sequence joins TRBV11-2 and TRBJ2-5; D tentatively fits TRBD1 or TRBD2 (5 bases each). The CDR3 runs to 12 residues. V lost 2 bases to trimming and J lost 5 bases, with 6 bases between them. CDR1 and CDR2 (germline): SGHAT, FQNNGV. Here the CDR3 reads CASSLWGETQYF. The CDR3, as DNA: TGTGCCAGCAGCTTATGGGGGGAGACCCAGTACTTC.

Many counts were recorded for this clonotype. This chain links TRBV3-1 with TRBJ1-2; D gene unclear. V shed 5 bases and J shed 2 bases, with 15 bases lying between them. Per germline, CDR1 LGHDT and CDR2 YNNKEL (reference sequence). The CDR3 is 15 residues long. The CDR3 loop is CASSDNGRENYGYTF. CDR3 DNA: TGTGCCAGCAGCGACAACGGGCGGGAAAACTATGGCTACACCTTC.

This clonotype was recorded a few times. The chain joins TRBV12-3 or TRBV12-4 to TRBJ1-2, with D possibly being TRBD1 (5 bases). Trimming shortened V by 1 base and J by 4 bases, and 13 bases separated the two germline ends. The CDR3 runs 15 residues. The chain's CDR3 is CASSLGGAAGYGYTF. For the CDR3, the DNA is TGTGCCAGCAGTTTAGGTGGGGCGGCGGGCTATGGCTACACCTTC.

In this sample, this clonotype turned up many times. CDR3 nucleotides: TGTGCCAGCAGTTATAATAGGTGGTCAGACTATGGCTACACCTTC. It translates to CASSYNRWSDYGYTF. The chain recombines TRBV6-1 with TRBJ1-2; unclear D gene. V dropped 5 bases and J dropped 3 bases, with 16 bases sitting between them. CDR1 and CDR2 from the germline V gene are MNHNS and SASEGT. The CDR3 loop spans 15 amino acids.

In the case of this clonotype: A read error may explain this, as a much larger clone is one base away. The chain employs TRBV11-2 and TRBJ2-5, with D perhaps matching TRBD1 or TRBD2 (6 bases each). The V gene lost 5 bases and the J gene lost 9 bases, with 22 bases spanning the gap. CDR3 length: 15 residues. Per germline, CDR1 SGHAT and CDR2 FQNNGV. The DNA of the CDR3 is TGTGCCAGCAGCGTCCGGCCTCAACCAGGGGAGGCCCAGTACTTC. Translated, it gives CASSVRPQPGEAQYF.

This clonotype was counted at least ten times. The genes are TRBV20-1 and TRBJ2-5; D tentatively reads TRBD1 or TRBD2 (5 bases each). CDR1 is DFQATT, CDR2 SNEGSKA, per germline (reference sequence). Trimming left V 3 bases short and J 4 bases short, with 15 bases between. There are 14 residues in the CDR3. Here the CDR3 reads CSASAWGLGETQYF. The CDR3 nucleotides read TGCAGTGCTAGTGCGTGGGGGTTGGGAGAGACCCAGTACTTC.

In its sample, this clonotype was seen many times. V is TRBV5-1 and J is TRBJ2-1; the D call may be TRBD1 or TRBD2 (5 bases each). This CDR3 is 14 amino acids long. Trimming cost V 0 bases and J 9 bases, with 13 bases left between them. Germline values: CDR1 SGHRS, CDR2 YFSETQ. The CDR3 spells CASSLEAGTFEQFF. As DNA, the CDR3 is TGCGCCAGCAGCTTGGAAGCCGGGACGTTTGAGCAGTTCTTC.

This chain links TRBV10-3 with TRBJ1-1, with 7 bases that match TRBD1. V lost 6 bases to trimming and J lost 6 bases; unmatched junction nucleotides: 4. The CDR3 length is 12 residues. Per germline, CDR1 ENHRY and CDR2 SYGVKD. This CDR3 reads CAISGTAPEAFF. The CDR3 DNA is TGTGCCATCAGCGGGACAGCTCCTGAAGCTTTCTTT.

This clonotype was detected ten times or more. J is TRBJ2-3 and V is TRBV18; D gene unclear. The CDR3 is made up of 14 amino acids. Germline CDR1 and CDR2: KGHSH and LQKENI. V was cut by 3 bases and J by 1 base, with 8 bases left in between. DNA for the CDR3: TGTGCCAGCTCACCCCAGGACGGCACAGATACGCAGTATTTT. Its translation: CASSPQDGTDTQYF. Variable domain in full (rest from reference TRBV18 and TRBJ2-3): NAGVMQNPRHLVRRRGQEARLRCSPMKGHSHVYWYRQLPEEGLKFMVYLQKENIIDESGMPKERFSAEFPKEGPSILRIQQVVRGDSAAYFCASSPQDGTDTQYFGPGTRLTVL.